These T cell receptor beta chains were read from a single sample in a study of PD-L1 blockade in urothelial cancer. Clones were sequenced by immunoSEQ multiplex PCR, and TCRdb holds only the in-frame ones, with some missing. The sample includes approximately 93,000 clones, approximately 87% of them seen just once. Sequences were derived from PBMCs, sampled around atezolizumab (anti-PD-L1) treatment. All receptors derive from a man between 65 and 79 years old with urothelial cancer. Each CDR3 is given with its conserved first and last residue. The D gene is left open where the match is weak. Expanded clones are given a class, and other clones once, few, many or no size at all.

abundance	v_gene	j_gene	d_gene	CDR3aa	CDR3nt
NA	TRBV29-1	TRBJ1-2	TRBD1	CSVERTGDGYTF	TGCAGCGTTGAACGGACAGGGGATGGCTACACCTTC
NA	TRBV29-1	TRBJ1-3	NA	CSAEGEFSGNTIYF	TGCAGCGCCGAGGGGGAGTTCTCTGGAAACACCATATATTTT
NA	TRBV19	TRBJ1-2	NA	CASSRGLEGGYTF	TGTGCCAGTAGTAGGGGCCTGGAGGGTGGCTACACCTTC
NA	TRBV6-1	TRBJ2-3	NA	CASSEGLITDTQYF	TGTGCCAGCAGTGAAGGACTCATCACAGATACGCAGTATTTT
few	TRBV4-1	TRBJ1-6	TRBD1	CASSHLQGANNSPLHF	TGCGCCAGCAGCCACCTACAGGGGGCAAATAATTCACCCCTCCACTTT
NA	TRBV19	TRBJ2-1	TRBD2	CASSIGTSGNNEQFF	TGTGCCAGTAGTATCGGGACTAGCGGAAACAATGAGCAGTTCTTC
NA	TRBV6-5	TRBJ1-5	NA	CASSYSGQFNQPQHF	TGTGCCAGCAGTTACTCCGGACAGTTCAATCAGCCCCAGCATTTT
NA	TRBV6-1	TRBJ2-1	TRBD1	CASSPMDRGLYEQFF	TGTGCCAGCAGTCCCATGGACAGGGGGTTATATGAGCAGTTCTTC
NA	TRBV25-1	TRBJ1-6	TRBD1	CASMAGTGGNSPLHF	TGTGCCAGCATGGCCGGGACAGGAGGTAATTCACCCCTCCACTTT
NA	TRBV19	TRBJ2-7	NA	CASSIGIPTSSYEQYF	TGTGCCAGTAGTATCGGTATCCCAACGAGCTCCTACGAGCAGTACTTC
NA	TRBV6-1	TRBJ2-7	TRBD2	CASSEISSAAGRSGVRVEQYF	TGTGCCAGCAGTGAAATTAGTTCGGCAGCGGGGCGCTCAGGTGTTCGAGTGGAGCAGTACTTC
NA	TRBV5-1	TRBJ2-2	TRBD2	CASSGSGGAFTSTGELFF	TGCGCCAGCAGCGGGAGCGGGGGGGCCTTTACGAGTACCGGGGAGCTGTTTTTT
NA	TRBV7-9	TRBJ2-1	TRBD2	CASRLRTSGLHNEQFF	TGTGCCAGCAGACTAAGGACTAGCGGGCTACACAATGAGCAGTTCTTC
NA	TRBV29-1	TRBJ2-7	NA	CSVEEEGYEQYF	TGCAGCGTTGAAGAAGAGGGCTACGAGCAGTACTTC
few	TRBV5-6	TRBJ2-1	NA	CASSLFASSSYNEQFF	TGTGCCAGCAGCTTGTTTGCGTCTAGCTCCTACAATGAGCAGTTCTTC
NA	TRBV7-9	TRBJ2-1	TRBD2	CASSVAGGPGEQFF	TGTGCCAGCAGCGTAGCGGGGGGGCCCGGGGAGCAGTTCTTC
once	TRBV9	TRBJ1-1	TRBD1	CASSVTGQGVSEAFF	TGTGCCAGCAGCGTGACCGGACAGGGGGTTTCTGAAGCTTTCTTT
NA	TRBV5-4	TRBJ1-2	NA	CASSFFDRPNYGYTF	TGTGCCAGCAGCTTCTTCGACAGACCTAACTATGGCTACACCTTC
NA	TRBV15	TRBJ1-1	NA	CATSRDRIGGTIVPEAFF	TGTGCCACCAGCAGAGATAGGATCGGCGGGACCATAGTCCCTGAAGCTTTCTTT
NA	TRBV5-1	TRBJ1-3	NA	CASSWTPNTGPSGNTIYF	TGCGCCAGCAGCTGGACCCCGAACACAGGTCCCTCTGGAAACACCATATATTTT
NA	TRBV11-3	TRBJ1-1	NA	CASSLESGTEAFF	TGTGCCAGCAGCTTAGAGTCGGGCACTGAAGCTTTCTTT
NA	TRBV7-2	TRBJ2-1	NA	CASSLAGLGQGEQFF	TGTGCCAGCAGCTTAGCGGGTTTGGGGCAGGGGGAGCAGTTCTTC
NA	TRBV2	TRBJ2-5	NA	CASAQGGAETQYF	TGTGCCAGCGCACAGGGGGGGGCGGAGACCCAGTACTTC
NA	TRBV4-2	TRBJ1-4	TRBD1	CASSPTDRGPEKLFF	TGTGCCAGCAGCCCCACCGACAGGGGGCCTGAAAAACTGTTTTTT
once	TRBV6-5	TRBJ2-7	TRBD1	CASSPDRGTTYEQYF	TGTGCCAGCAGCCCCGACAGGGGGACAACCTACGAGCAGTACTTC
few	TRBV6-5	TRBJ2-2	NA	CASSYSYTGELFF	TGTGCCAGCAGTTACTCCTACACCGGGGAGCTGTTTTTT
NA	TRBV5-5	TRBJ2-4	TRBD1	CASSLRGLDGIQYF	TGTGCCAGCAGCTTAAGGGGGCTGGATGGCATTCAGTACTTC
NA	TRBV19	TRBJ1-6	TRBD1	CASSPSYRGRGSPLHF	TGTGCCAGTAGTCCGTCCTACAGGGGGCGGGGTTCACCCCTCCACTTT
NA	TRBV2	TRBJ2-7	TRBD1	CASSRDSEQYF	TGTGCCAGCAGCCGGGACAGCGAGCAGTACTTC
NA	TRBV30	TRBJ1-1	NA	CAWNRANTEAFF	TGTGCCTGGAACAGGGCGAACACTGAAGCTTTCTTT
NA	TRBV2	TRBJ1-1	NA	CASSEAGQTEAFF	TGTGCCAGCAGTGAAGCGGGGCAGACTGAAGCTTTCTTT
NA	TRBV12-5	TRBJ2-2	NA	CASGPRGQRNTGELFF	TGTGCTAGTGGGCCTCGTGGACAGAGAAACACCGGGGAGCTGTTTTTT
NA	TRBV30	TRBJ1-1	NA	CAWSGQLNTEAFF	TGTGCCTGGAGCGGACAGCTGAACACTGAAGCTTTCTTT
NA	TRBV19	TRBJ2-7	TRBD2	CASSPIAGDSYEQYF	TGTGCCAGTAGCCCCATAGCGGGAGACTCCTACGAGCAGTACTTC
NA	TRBV15	TRBJ2-5	TRBD1	CATSRGDRTYQETQYF	TGTGCCACCAGCAGAGGGGACAGAACGTACCAAGAGACCCAGTACTTC
NA	TRBV25-1	TRBJ1-2	NA	CASSTLSGSGYTF	TGTGCCAGCAGCACCCTATCGGGTAGTGGCTACACCTTC
NA	TRBV6-1	TRBJ2-7	NA	CASSVDGAVGYEQYF	TGTGCCAGCAGTGTTGACGGAGCTGTAGGTTACGAGCAGTACTTC
few	TRBV10-3	TRBJ2-7	NA	CAISGASSYEQYF	TGTGCCATCAGTGGTGCTAGCTCCTACGAGCAGTACTTC
NA	TRBV19	TRBJ2-3	TRBD1	CASSRLGQGTDTQYF	TGTGCCAGTAGTAGGTTGGGACAGGGCACAGATACGCAGTATTTT
NA	TRBV11-2	TRBJ2-3	TRBD2	CASSLAGGDTDTQYF	TGTGCCAGCAGCTTAGCGGGAGGGGACACAGATACGCAGTATTTT
NA	TRBV10-3	TRBJ2-5	TRBD1	CAIRRDSKETQYF	TGTGCCATCAGACGGGACAGTAAAGAGACCCAGTACTTC
NA	TRBV7-7	TRBJ1-1	NA	CASSPDTDTEAFF	TGTGCTAGCAGCCCTGACACAGACACTGAAGCTTTCTTT
NA	TRBV5-1	TRBJ2-5	NA	CASSLVQGMGETQYF	TGCGCCAGCAGCTTGGTGCAGGGGATGGGAGAGACCCAGTACTTC
NA	TRBV10-3	TRBJ2-5	TRBD2	CATGVAGGRQETQYF	TGTGCCACCGGAGTAGCGGGAGGCCGTCAAGAGACCCAGTACTTC
NA	TRBV9	TRBJ2-6	NA	CASSVAYSGANVLTF	TGTGCCAGCAGCGTAGCCTACTCTGGGGCCAACGTCCTGACTTTC
NA	TRBV7-9	TRBJ1-5	TRBD1	CASSLGQGDQPQHF	TGTGCCAGCAGCTTAGGACAGGGTGATCAGCCCCAGCATTTT
NA	TRBV11-2	TRBJ1-1	NA	CASSLAIMNTEAFF	TGTGCCAGCAGCTTAGCCATCATGAACACTGAAGCTTTCTTT
NA	TRBV4-1	TRBJ2-3	TRBD2	CASSLGLGGGTQYF	TGCGCCAGCAGCCTGGGACTAGGTGGCGGTACGCAGTATTTT
NA	TRBV7-2	TRBJ2-5	TRBD2	CASSSGREAGERETQYF	TGTGCCAGCAGCTCAGGACGTGAAGCGGGAGAAAGAGAGACCCAGTACTTC
NA	TRBV10-3	TRBJ2-7	NA	CAISDSYEQYF	TGTGCCATCAGTGACAGCTACGAGCAGTACTTC
NA	TRBV10-3	TRBJ2-1	TRBD2	CAISESSPAGGPYNEQFF	TGTGCCATCAGTGAGTCGAGTCCGGCGGGAGGACCCTACAATGAGCAGTTCTTC
NA	TRBV7-6	TRBJ2-1	NA	CASSLGRLSKQFF	TGTGCCAGCAGCTTAGGGAGGCTCTCCAAGCAGTTCTTC
NA	TRBV5-1	TRBJ2-2	NA	CASSVQGLTGSTGELFF	TGCGCCAGCAGCGTGCAAGGGCTCACAGGGAGTACCGGGGAGCTGTTTTTT
once	TRBV11-2	TRBJ2-7	TRBD1	CASSMPGTGGSYEQYF	TGTGCCAGCAGCATGCCCGGGACAGGGGGCTCCTACGAGCAGTACTTC
NA	TRBV6-5	TRBJ1-1	NA	CASSQQGLNTEAFF	TGTGCCAGCAGCCAGCAGGGGTTAAACACTGAAGCTTTCTTT